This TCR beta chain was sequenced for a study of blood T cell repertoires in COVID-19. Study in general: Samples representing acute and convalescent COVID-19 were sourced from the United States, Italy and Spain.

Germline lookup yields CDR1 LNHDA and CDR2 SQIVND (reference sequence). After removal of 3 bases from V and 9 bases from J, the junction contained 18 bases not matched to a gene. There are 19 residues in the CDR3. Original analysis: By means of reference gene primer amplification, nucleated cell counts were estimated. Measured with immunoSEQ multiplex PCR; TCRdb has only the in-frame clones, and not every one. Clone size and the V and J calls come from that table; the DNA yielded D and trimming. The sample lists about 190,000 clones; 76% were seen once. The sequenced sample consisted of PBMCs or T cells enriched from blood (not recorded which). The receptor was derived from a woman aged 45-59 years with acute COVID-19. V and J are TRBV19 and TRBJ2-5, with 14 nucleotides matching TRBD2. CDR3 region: CASSMGTSGGAVRQGAQYF. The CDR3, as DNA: TGTGCCAGTAGTATGGGGACTAGCGGGGGCGCCGTCCGGCAAGGGGCCCAGTACTTC.